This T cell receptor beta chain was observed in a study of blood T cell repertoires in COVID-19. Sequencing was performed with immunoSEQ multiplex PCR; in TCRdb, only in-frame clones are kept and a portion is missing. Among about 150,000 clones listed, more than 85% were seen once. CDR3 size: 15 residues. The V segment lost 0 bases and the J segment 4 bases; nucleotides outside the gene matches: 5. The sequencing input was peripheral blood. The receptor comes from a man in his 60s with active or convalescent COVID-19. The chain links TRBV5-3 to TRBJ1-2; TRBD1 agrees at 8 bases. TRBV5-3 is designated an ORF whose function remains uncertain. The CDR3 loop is CARSLGATGAYGYTF. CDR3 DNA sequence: TGTGCCAGAAGCTTGGGGGCGACAGGGGCCTATGGCTACACCTTC.